Listed below are T cell receptor beta chains from one sample, sequenced in a study of a mutant IDH1 vaccine in newly diagnosed glioma. Produced via immunoSEQ multiplex PCR; TCRdb's table is partial and in-frame only. The sample holds around 50,000 clones; about two thirds are singletons and the top ten take about 5%. These receptors are not linked to any known antigen. The sample in question was peripheral blood mononuclear cells (PBMCs), obtained from a glioma patient whose treatment included an IDH1 peptide vaccine. These TCRs come from a man aged 40-49 years with glioma. Some clones in this sample may be carry-over from other donors' samples. CDR3s include the opening cysteine and the closing phenylalanine or tryptophan. A D gene is named only where the DNA matches it firmly. Only some rows state a clone size, as once, few, many or a class for expanded clones.

NA	NA	TRBV5-1	TRBJ2-3	TGCGCCAGCAGCCCTGGGGCTAGCCGCGACACAGATACGCAGTATTTT	CASSPGASRDTDTQYF
NA	TRBD1	TRBV19	TRBJ1-5	TGTGCCGCCACTCGGGACAGAGGGGATCAGCCCCAGCATTTT	CAATRDRGDQPQHF
NA	NA	TRBV19	TRBJ2-4	TGTGCCAGTAGTCTCGGGGAGGCAGTAGCCAAAAACATTCAGTACTTC	CASSLGEAVAKNIQYF
NA	NA	TRBV25-1	TRBJ2-5	TGTGCCAGCAGTGCCCCGGGACTGATAGAGACCCAGTACTTC	CASSAPGLIETQYF
NA	NA	TRBV7-2	TRBJ2-5	TGTGCCAGCAGCCGAGGCTATCAATTCCAAGAGACCCAGTACTTC	CASSRGYQFQETQYF
NA	TRBD1	TRBV11-2	TRBJ1-1	TGTGCCAGCAGAGGGACAGGGGGCCAGACTGAAGCTTTCTTT	CASRGTGGQTEAFF
few	NA	TRBV5-1	TRBJ2-1	TGCGCCAGCAGCTTAGGAAGGGCTGAGCAGTTCTTC	CASSLGRAEQFF
NA	NA	TRBV2	TRBJ1-2	TGTGCCAGCGGACGAGGGGACTATGGCTACACCTTC	CASGRGDYGYTF
NA	NA	TRBV19	TRBJ2-7	TGTGCCAGTAGTATAGGATACGAGCAGTACTTC	CASSIGYEQYF
few	NA	TRBV27	TRBJ1-2	TGTGCCAGCAGTGTATCAGGGAACTATGGCTACACCTTC	CASSVSGNYGYTF
NA	NA	TRBV5-4	TRBJ2-3	TGTGCCAGCAGCTTGGTGGGTAGGGGCGCAGATACGCAGTATTTT	CASSLVGRGADTQYF
NA	NA	TRBV9	TRBJ2-3	TGTGCCAGCTCACTCAGGGAATTTTCAGATACGCAGTATTTT	CASSLREFSDTQYF
few	NA	TRBV7-9	TRBJ2-2	TGTGCCAGCAGCCGCCCAAGGGGCACCGGGGAGCTGTTTTTT	CASSRPRGTGELFF
once	NA	TRBV30	TRBJ1-6	TGTGCCTGGAGTGTTTTGTCGAGCTCCTATAATTCACCCCTCCACTTT	CAWSVLSSSYNSPLHF
NA	NA	TRBV5-4	TRBJ2-7	TGTGCCAGCAGCCACCGGGACTCGGACTACGAGCAGTACTTC	CASSHRDSDYEQYF
NA	NA	TRBV5-4	TRBJ1-2	TGTGCCAGCAGCCAGACAGCGTTCTATGGCTACACCTTC	CASSQTAFYGYTF
NA	TRBD2	TRBV5-1	TRBJ2-7	TGCGCCAGCAGCCGGAGGACTAGCGGGGGCTCTCAGTCCTACGAGCAGTACTTC	CASSRRTSGGSQSYEQYF
NA	TRBD1	TRBV5-1	TRBJ2-7	TGCGCCAGCAGCTTTACCGGACAGGGTGTGATCGAGCAGTACTTC	CASSFTGQGVIEQYF
few	TRBD1	TRBV5-1	TRBJ1-2	TGCGCCAGCAGGGCAACAGGGGACTATTATGGCTACACCTTC	CASRATGDYYGYTF
NA	NA	TRBV23-1	TRBJ1-5	TGCGCCAGCAGTCTAAGAAATCGGCCCCAGCATTTT	CASSLRNRPQHF
few	NA	TRBV7-9	TRBJ2-5	TGTGCCAGCAGCGTGGGGGGCGCGGGAGAGACCCAGTACTTC	CASSVGGAGETQYF
NA	NA	TRBV21-1	TRBJ2-3	TGTGCCAGCAGCAATAAGGTCGATCGGGGGGGAGATACGCAGTATTTT	CASSNKVDRGGDTQYF
NA	NA	TRBV11-2	TRBJ2-7	TGTGCCAGCAGCCCCCTGAACGAGCAGTACTTC	CASSPLNEQYF
NA	NA	TRBV27	TRBJ1-6	TGTGCCAGCAGTTTACGGGAAGAATCACCCCTCCACTTT	CASSLREESPLHF
NA	NA	TRBV7-8	TRBJ2-3	TGTGCCAGCAGCTATGGGGGGCCCGACACAGATACGCAGTATTTT	CASSYGGPDTDTQYF
few	NA	TRBV5-1	TRBJ2-2	TGCGCCAGCAGCTTGGCAGGCGGGGGCTCCAACACCGGGGAGCTGTTTTTT	CASSLAGGGSNTGELFF
NA	NA	TRBV18	TRBJ1-1	TGTGCCAGCTCACCAACAGATATGAACACTGAAGCTTTCTTT	CASSPTDMNTEAFF
few	NA	TRBV7-9	TRBJ1-4	TGTGCCAGCAGCTTCGACACCCGGAGGGAAAAACTGTTTTTT	CASSFDTRREKLFF
NA	NA	TRBV5-1	TRBJ2-5	TGCGCCAGCAGCCCACTAGGAAAAGAGACCCAGTACTTC	CASSPLGKETQYF
NA	NA	TRBV9	TRBJ2-3	TGTGCCAGCAGCGTAGAGTACACAGATACGCAGTATTTT	CASSVEYTDTQYF
few	NA	TRBV4-2	TRBJ1-6	TGTGCCAGCAGCCAAGAAGGTGGGGCGACCGCCCTCCACTTT	CASSQEGGATALHF
NA	NA	TRBV6-6	TRBJ1-6	TGTGCCAGCAGTCCCTTAGGCAGGTCCTATAATTCACCCCTCCACTTT	CASSPLGRSYNSPLHF
NA	TRBD1	TRBV19	TRBJ2-7	TGTGCCAGTAGTAGGTTCGGGACAGGGTCTGGCGAGCAGTACTTC	CASSRFGTGSGEQYF
NA	NA	TRBV27	TRBJ1-2	TGTGCCAGCAGTTGGGGCAGGACAAACTATGGCTACACCTTC	CASSWGRTNYGYTF
NA	NA	TRBV6-5	TRBJ1-3	TGTGCCAGCAGTTACAGGACGGGCTCTGGAAACACCATATATTTT	CASSYRTGSGNTIYF
NA	NA	TRBV18	TRBJ2-2	TGTGCCAGCTCACCGGAGAGCTCCGGGACGACAAACACCGGGGAGCTGTTTTTT	CASSPESSGTTNTGELFF